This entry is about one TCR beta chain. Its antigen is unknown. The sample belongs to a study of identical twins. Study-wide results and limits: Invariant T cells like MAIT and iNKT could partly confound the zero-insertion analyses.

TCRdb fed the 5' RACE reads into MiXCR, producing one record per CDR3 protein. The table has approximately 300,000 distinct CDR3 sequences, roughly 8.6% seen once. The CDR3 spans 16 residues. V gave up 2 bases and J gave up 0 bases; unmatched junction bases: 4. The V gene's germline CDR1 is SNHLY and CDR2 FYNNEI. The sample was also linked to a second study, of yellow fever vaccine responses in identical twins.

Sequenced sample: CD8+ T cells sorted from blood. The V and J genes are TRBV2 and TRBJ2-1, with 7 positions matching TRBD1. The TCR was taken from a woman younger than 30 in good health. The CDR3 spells CASSETGQSSYNEQFF. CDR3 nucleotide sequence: TGTGCCAGCAGTGAAACGGGACAGAGCTCCTACAATGAGCAGTTCTTC.